The clone carrying this T cell receptor (beta chain) was recorded a few times. Its matching antigen is unknown. The authors incorporated unique molecular identifiers into the TCR beta cDNA libraries. Some 500,000 cDNA molecules were obtained per 1 to 10 million input T cells. Via MiXCR, TCRdb re-called the PCR reads, giving one row per CDR3 protein. Among roughly 700,000 distinct CDR3 sequences listed, roughly 27% were seen once. This sample was included in a study of post-analysis software for immune sequencing data. Study-wide results and limits: Multiple sclerosis patients had significantly lower normalized Chao1 diversity than controls. Batch-matched samples strongly co-clustered by F measure. Included in a set of a few TRBV segments more frequent in patients than controls were TRBV5-6, TRBV5-1 and TRBV20-1.

The CDR3 has 12 residues. The V gene lost 6 bases and the J gene lost 4 bases, with 12 bases spanning the gap. Germline V lookup: CDR1 SQVTM, CDR2 ANQGSEA. The chain employs TRBV29-1 and TRBJ1-2, with D possibly matching TRBD1 (5 bases). Sequenced input: blood. This receptor was identified in a girl between 10 and 17 years old with multiple sclerosis. Here the CDR3 reads CSVEDMTYGYTF. The DNA of the CDR3 is TGCAGCGTAGAGGACATGACCTATGGCTACACCTTC.